These 24 T cell receptor beta chains came from one sample sequenced in a study of cytomegalovirus exposure and HLA in healthy donors. Both 60 Vbeta primers and 13 Jbeta primers went into the PCR. Clones were read by immunoSEQ multiplex PCR, and TCRdb kept only the in-frame ones, dropping some. The repertoire holds about 93,000 clones, with 70% to 85% as singletons. The sample was PBMCs. These receptors all stem from a man in his fifties in good health and CMV-seronegative.

The chain links TRBV5-1 to TRBJ2-4, with TRBD1 matching 8 bases. J gave up 7 bases and V 2 bases, and 5 bases lay outside the gene matches. Germline V CDR1 and CDR2: SGHRS, YFSETQ. CDR3 size: 14 residues. CDR3 in amino acids: CASSLLTGENIQYF. CDR3 sequence (DNA): TGCGCCAGCAGCTTATTGACAGGGGAGAACATTCAGTACTTC.

The V call is TRBV15, the J call TRBJ1-5; 7 bases agree with TRBD1. The J segment lost 0 bases and the V segment lost 5 bases, leaving 4 bases of the junction unmatched. Germline V gene sequence: CDR1 LNHNV, CDR2 YYDKDF (reference sequence). The CDR3 runs to 15 residues. CDR3 in DNA: TGTGCCACCAGCGCTGGGACAGCTAGCAATCAGCCCCAGCATTTT. This codes for CATSAGTASNQPQHF. Combining the CDR3 with reference TRBV15 and TRBJ1-5 gives the whole variable domain DAMVIQNPRYQVTQFGKPVTLSCSQTLNHNVMYWYQQKSSQAPKLLFHYYDKDFNNEADTPDNFQSRRPNTSFCFLDIRSPGLGDTAMYLCATSAGTASNQPQHFGDGTRLSIL.

J is TRBJ1-4 and V is TRBV14, with TRBD1 as a possible D gene (6 bases). This CDR3 region has 15 residues. V lost 3 bases and J 8 bases, leaving 16 bases between the germline ends. Looked up from germline, CDR1 is SGHDN and CDR2 is FVKESK. This CDR3 reads CASSHPQGLGEKLFF. CDR3 nucleotide sequence: TGTGCCAGCAGCCACCCACAGGGTCTGGGCGAAAAACTGTTTTTT.

This chain joins TRBV6-1 and TRBJ2-1; 12 bases line up with TRBD2. V was clipped by 5 bases and J by 5 bases; unmatched bases: 4. From germline, CDR1 is MNHNS and CDR2 SASEGT. The CDR3 has 15 amino acids. As DNA, the CDR3 is TGTGCCAGCAGTCTAGCGGGAGGGCGAAACAATGAGCAGTTCTTC. As protein: CASSLAGGRNNEQFF.

This clone was observed a handful of times. The chain employs TRBV5-6 and TRBJ2-3; 7 nucleotides line up with TRBD2. Germline CDR1 and CDR2: SGHDT and YYEEEE. There are 16 residues in the CDR3. The trim removed 2 bases at V and 0 bases at J, leaving 6 bases unmatched. The CDR3 DNA reads TGTGCCAGCAGCTTAAGTTTAGCGGGCAGCACAGATACGCAGTATTTT. The encoded protein is CASSLSLAGSTDTQYF.

The rearrangement links TRBV9 to TRBJ2-5, with a possible D match to TRBD1 (6 bases). Between the trimmed V and J ends, which lost 1 base and 5 bases, there was a span of 15 bases. Looked up from germline, CDR1 is SGDLS and CDR2 is YYNGEE. The CDR3 loop spans 15 amino acids. CDR3 in amino acids: CASSVTPGVGETQYF. CDR3 nucleotides: TGTGCCAGCAGCGTAACCCCAGGGGTAGGGGAGACCCAGTACTTC.

This clone was counted between two and nine times. The V and J genes are TRBV2 and TRBJ2-7; D gene ambiguous. CDR1 and CDR2 (germline): SNHLY, FYNNEI. This CDR3 region has 12 residues. V was clipped by 0 bases and J by 7 bases, with 7 bases between them. CDR3 bases: TGTGCCAGCAGTGAAGCCGGTCGTGAGCAGTACTTC. Residues: CASSEAGREQYF.

The chain employs TRBV7-3 and TRBJ2-1; the match to TRBD1 covers 10 bases. The CDR3 covers 14 residues. Germline V CDR1 and CDR2: SGHTA, FQGTGA. V lost 6 bases to trimming and J lost 4 bases; unmatched junction nucleotides: 3. In DNA, the CDR3 is TGTGCCAGCAGTGGGACAGGGGAATACAATGAGCAGTTCTTC. The encoded protein is CASSGTGEYNEQFF.

This clone was detected only a few times. Other DNA sequences of this sample code for an identical CDR3. The chain joins TRBV28 to TRBJ2-7; no firm D call. Germline assignment: CDR1 MDHEN and CDR2 SYDVKM. The CDR3 sequence is 11 residues long. Deletions cut 5 bases from V and 2 bases from J, with 4 bases between. CDR3 region: CASSPAYEQYF. The CDR3 bases are TGTGCCAGCAGTCCGGCCTACGAGCAGTACTTC.

The V gene is TRBV2, the J gene TRBJ2-7, with a weak D call TRBD2 (5 bases). V was cut by 7 bases and J by 0 bases, with 7 bases left in between. CDR3 length: 12 residues. Per the germline V gene, CDR1 is SNHLY and CDR2 is FYNNEI. CDR3 in DNA: TGTGCCAGCAACCGGGACTCCTACGAGCAGTACTTC. This gives the protein CASNRDSYEQYF.

The chain couples TRBV19 to TRBJ1-2; D is undetermined. Germline CDR1 LNHDA, CDR2 SQIVND (reference sequence). The CDR3 consists of 15 residues. V was trimmed by 3 bases and J by 4 bases, leaving 15 bases between them. CDR3 loop: CASSIELLGSYGYTF. Here the CDR3 DNA reads TGTGCCAGTAGTATCGAGTTACTGGGCTCCTATGGCTACACCTTC.

The chain joins TRBV9 to TRBJ2-5, with D possibly matching TRBD2 (6 bases). Germline assignment: CDR1 SGDLS and CDR2 YYNGEE. The CDR3 contains 15 residues. V dropped 4 bases and J dropped 5 bases, with 18 bases sitting between them. CDR3 amino acids: CASSPLDYTWETQYF. The CDR3 nucleotides are TGTGCCAGCAGCCCTCTGGACTATACTTGGGAGACCCAGTACTTC.

This clone turned up a few times. This chain connects TRBV5-4 to TRBJ2-1; 7 bases map to TRBD1. V lost 0 bases to trimming and J lost 0 bases; unmatched junction nucleotides: 6. The CDR3 consists of 17 residues. Germline CDR1 reads SGHNT; CDR2 reads YYREEE (reference sequence). CDR3 in DNA: TGTGCCAGCAGCTTGGGGGCCGGGACAGACTCCTACAATGAGCAGTTCTTC. Translated, it gives CASSLGAGTDSYNEQFF.

The chain links TRBV9 to TRBJ2-3; 11 nucleotides align to TRBD2. CDR3 length: 16 amino acids. Trimming at V came to 4 bases and at J to 3 bases, leaving 7 bases not matched to a gene. The germline V gene has CDR1 SGDLS and CDR2 YYNGEE. The CDR3 DNA reads TGTGCCAGCAGCCCCCGGGGACTAGCGGCTACAGATACGCAGTATTTT. Protein sequence: CASSPRGLAATDTQYF.

This clone occurred once. CDR3 protein: CASTGNLNTEAFF. In DNA form, the CDR3 reads TGTGCCAGCACCGGGAATTTGAACACTGAAGCTTTCTTT. The chain combines TRBV28 with TRBJ1-1; D gene unclear. This CDR3 has 13 amino acids. The V gene's germline CDR1 is MDHEN and CDR2 SYDVKM. The V gene lost 7 bases and the J gene lost 0 bases, with 9 bases spanning the gap.

The chain is built from TRBV7-3 and TRBJ2-3, with TRBD1 matching 7 bases. J lost 1 base, V lost 5 bases, and 12 bases had no gene match. Per germline, CDR1 SGHTA and CDR2 FQGTGA. This CDR3 is 17 amino acids long. The CDR3 coding sequence is TGTGCCAGCAGCCCCTCTTTTGGGACAGCCGGCACAGATACGCAGTATTTT. Translated: CASSPSFGTAGTDTQYF.

V is TRBV29-1 and J is TRBJ2-5; 11 bases fit TRBD2. With 8 bases clipped from V and 5 bases from J, the junction kept 4 bases outside the gene matches. The germline CDR1 and CDR2 sequences are SQVTM and ANQGSEA. This CDR3 region has 12 residues. The CDR3 DNA sequence: TGCAGCATTTCTAGCGGGAGGGAGACCCAGTACTTC. This gives the protein CSISSGRETQYF. Based on the CDR3 plus reference TRBV29-1 and TRBJ2-5, the full variable domain is SAVISQKPSRDICQRGTSLTIQCQVDSQVTMMFWYRQQPGQSLTLIATANQGSEATYESGFVIDKFPISRPNLTFSTLTVSNMSPEDSSIYLCSISSGRETQYFGPGTRLLVL.

J is TRBJ1-5 and V is TRBV28, with D maybe TRBD1 (5 bases). Trimming cost V 3 bases and J 0 bases, with 24 bases left between them. CDR1 is MDHEN, CDR2 SYDVKM, per germline. CDR3 length: 20 amino acids. The CDR3 here is CASSFLFILTDNNSNQPQHF. The DNA for the CDR3 is TGTGCCAGCAGTTTCCTTTTCATCCTCACGGACAATAATAGCAATCAGCCCCAGCATTTT.

The chain recombines TRBV19 with TRBJ2-7; TRBD1 matches at 7 bases. From germline, CDR1 is LNHDA and CDR2 SQIVND (reference sequence). CDR3 length: 16 amino acids. V shed 5 bases and J 2 bases; nucleotides not matched to a gene: 12. The CDR3, as DNA: TGTGCCAGTAGTGTACCGACAGGGATCACGACCTACGAGCAGTACTTC. Amino acids: CASSVPTGITTYEQYF.

Here the CDR3 reads CAISEGQSIVVRADTQYF. The CDR3 DNA reads as TGTGCCATCAGTGAAGGACAGTCCATAGTTGTTCGCGCAGATACGCAGTATTTT. The J gene is TRBJ2-3, the V gene TRBV10-3, with D perhaps TRBD1 (6 bases). There are 18 residues in the CDR3. V dropped 3 bases and J dropped 4 bases, with 23 bases sitting between them. Germline values: CDR1 ENHRY, CDR2 SYGVKD.

The CDR3 nucleotides are TGTGCCAGCAGTTCCCTAAGTGAAAAACTGTTTTTT. Its protein product is CASSSLSEKLFF. The chain links TRBV28 to TRBJ1-4; D gene ambiguous. V lost 4 bases and J lost 7, with 7 bases in between. The CDR3 loop spans 12 amino acids. CDR1 and CDR2 (germline): MDHEN, SYDVKM.

V gene TRBV5-1 combines with J gene TRBJ2-7; a weak D match, TRBD2 (6 bases). The V end was cut by 4 bases, the J end by 4 bases, with 18 bases between. Germline loops: CDR1 SGHRS, CDR2 YFSETQ. The CDR3 contains 15 residues. This CDR3 is CASSLDGLRGYEQYF. The CDR3 DNA reads as TGCGCCAGCAGCCTGGACGGGCTACGGGGGTACGAGCAGTACTTC.

The chain links TRBV5-1 to TRBJ2-5; the D is unclear. CDR3 length: 13 residues. The germline CDR1 and CDR2 sequences are SGHRS and YFSETQ. The V gene lost 0 bases and the J gene lost 5 bases, with 8 bases spanning the gap. CDR3 region: CASSLELPETQYF. CDR3 sequence (DNA): TGCGCCAGCAGCTTGGAACTCCCCGAGACCCAGTACTTC. Full variable domain (missing parts from reference TRBV5-1 and TRBJ2-5): KAGVTQTPRYLIKTRGQQVTLSCSPISGHRSVSWYQQTPGQGLQFLFEYFSETQRNKGNFPGRFSGRQFSNSRSEMNVSTLELGDSALYLCASSLELPETQYFGPGTRLLVL.

The V call is TRBV7-9, the J call TRBJ1-1; maybe TRBD1 (6 bases). The CDR3 extends over 13 amino acids. The V gene's germline CDR1 is SEHNR and CDR2 FQNEAQ (reference sequence). V was cut by 4 bases and J by 1 base, with 7 bases left in between. The CDR3 region is CASSSQGNTEAFF. The CDR3 DNA reads as TGTGCCAGCAGCTCACAGGGGAACACTGAAGCTTTCTTT.